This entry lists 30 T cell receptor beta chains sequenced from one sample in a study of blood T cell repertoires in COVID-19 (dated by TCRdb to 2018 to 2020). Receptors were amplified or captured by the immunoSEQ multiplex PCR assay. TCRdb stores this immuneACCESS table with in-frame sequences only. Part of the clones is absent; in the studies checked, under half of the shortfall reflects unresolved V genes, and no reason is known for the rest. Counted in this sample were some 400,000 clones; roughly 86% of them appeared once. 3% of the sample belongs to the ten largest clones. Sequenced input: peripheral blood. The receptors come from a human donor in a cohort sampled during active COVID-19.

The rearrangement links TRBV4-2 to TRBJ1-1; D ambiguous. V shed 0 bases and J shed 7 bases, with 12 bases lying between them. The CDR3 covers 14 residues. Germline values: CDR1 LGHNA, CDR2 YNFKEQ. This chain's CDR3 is CASSQDTGSVEAFF. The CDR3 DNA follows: TGTGCCAGCAGCCAAGATACCGGTTCCGTTGAAGCTTTCTTT.

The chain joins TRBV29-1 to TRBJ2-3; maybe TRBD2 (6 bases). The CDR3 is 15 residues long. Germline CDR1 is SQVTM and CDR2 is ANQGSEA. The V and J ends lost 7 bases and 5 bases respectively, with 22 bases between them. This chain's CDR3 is CSAAGFTGVIDTQYF. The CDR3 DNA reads TGCAGCGCTGCAGGGTTTACGGGGGTTATAGATACGCAGTATTTT.

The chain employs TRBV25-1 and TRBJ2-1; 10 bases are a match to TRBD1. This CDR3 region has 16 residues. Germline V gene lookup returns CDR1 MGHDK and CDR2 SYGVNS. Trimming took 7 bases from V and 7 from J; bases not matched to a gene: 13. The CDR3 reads CASIGTPGQGLNEQFF. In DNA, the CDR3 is TGTGCCAGCATTGGGACACCGGGACAGGGGTTAAATGAGCAGTTCTTC.

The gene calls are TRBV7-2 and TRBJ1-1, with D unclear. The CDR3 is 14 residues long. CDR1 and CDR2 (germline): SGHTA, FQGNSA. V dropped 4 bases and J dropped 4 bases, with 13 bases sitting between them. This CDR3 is CASSSTGFSTEAFF. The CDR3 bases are TGTGCCAGCAGCTCCACGGGGTTCAGCACTGAAGCTTTCTTT.

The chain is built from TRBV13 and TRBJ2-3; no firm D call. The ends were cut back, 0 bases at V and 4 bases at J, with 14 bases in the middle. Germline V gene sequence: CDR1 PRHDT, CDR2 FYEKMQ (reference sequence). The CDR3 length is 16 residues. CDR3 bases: TGTGCCAGCAGCTTAGGTGGGTCTAGGTACGCAGATACGCAGTATTTT. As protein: CASSLGGSRYADTQYF. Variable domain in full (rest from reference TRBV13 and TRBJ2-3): AAGVIQSPRHLIKEKRETATLKCYPIPRHDTVYWYQQGPGQDPQFLISFYEKMQSDKGSIPDRFSAQQFSDYHSELNMSSLELGDSALYFCASSLGGSRYADTQYFGPGTRLTVL.

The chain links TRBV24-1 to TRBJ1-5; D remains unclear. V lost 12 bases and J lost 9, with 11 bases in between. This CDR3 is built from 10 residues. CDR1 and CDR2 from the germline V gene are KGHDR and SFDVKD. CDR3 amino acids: CAPQAGPQHF. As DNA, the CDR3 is TGTGCCCCCCAGGCGGGGCCCCAGCATTTT.

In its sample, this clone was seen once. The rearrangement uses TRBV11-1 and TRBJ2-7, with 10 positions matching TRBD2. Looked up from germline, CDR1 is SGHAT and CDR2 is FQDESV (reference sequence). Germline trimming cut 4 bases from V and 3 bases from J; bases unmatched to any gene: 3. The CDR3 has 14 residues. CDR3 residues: CASSSAGGNYEQYF. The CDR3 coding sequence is TGTGCCAGCAGCTCAGCGGGAGGGAACTACGAGCAGTACTTC.

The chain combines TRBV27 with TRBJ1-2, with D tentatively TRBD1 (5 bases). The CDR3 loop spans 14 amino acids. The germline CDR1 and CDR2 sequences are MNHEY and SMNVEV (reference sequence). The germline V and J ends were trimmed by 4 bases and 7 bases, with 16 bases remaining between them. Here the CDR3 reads CASSSPDRGGGYTF. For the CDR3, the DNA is TGTGCCAGCAGTTCCCCGGATCGGGGGGGTGGCTACACCTTC.

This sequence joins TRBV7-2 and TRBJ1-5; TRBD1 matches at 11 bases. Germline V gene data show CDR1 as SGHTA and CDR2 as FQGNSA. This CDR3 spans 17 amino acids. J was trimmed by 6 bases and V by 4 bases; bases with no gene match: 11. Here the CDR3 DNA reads TGTGCCAGCAGCTCCCGACGGGGACAGGGGGGAGGTCAGCCCCAGCATTTT. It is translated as CASSSRRGQGGGQPQHF.

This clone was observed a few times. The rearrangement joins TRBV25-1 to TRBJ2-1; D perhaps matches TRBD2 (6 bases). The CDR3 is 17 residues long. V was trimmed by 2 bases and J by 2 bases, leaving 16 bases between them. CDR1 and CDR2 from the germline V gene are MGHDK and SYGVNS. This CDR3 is CASSEPNLAQTYNEQFF. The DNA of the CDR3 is TGTGCCAGCAGTGAACCCAATCTAGCGCAGACCTACAATGAGCAGTTCTTC.

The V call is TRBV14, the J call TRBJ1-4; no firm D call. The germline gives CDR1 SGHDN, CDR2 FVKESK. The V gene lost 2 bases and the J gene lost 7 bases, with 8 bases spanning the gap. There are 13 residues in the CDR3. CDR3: CASSQFLSEKLFF. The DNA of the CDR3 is TGTGCCAGCAGCCAATTCCTCTCTGAAAAACTGTTTTTT.

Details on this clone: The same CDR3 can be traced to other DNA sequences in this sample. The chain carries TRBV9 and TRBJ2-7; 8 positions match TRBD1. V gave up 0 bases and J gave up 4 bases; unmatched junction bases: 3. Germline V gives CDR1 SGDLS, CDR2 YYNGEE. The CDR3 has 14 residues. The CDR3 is CASSVGTGTYEQYF. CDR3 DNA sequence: TGTGCCAGCAGCGTAGGGACAGGGACTTACGAGCAGTACTTC.

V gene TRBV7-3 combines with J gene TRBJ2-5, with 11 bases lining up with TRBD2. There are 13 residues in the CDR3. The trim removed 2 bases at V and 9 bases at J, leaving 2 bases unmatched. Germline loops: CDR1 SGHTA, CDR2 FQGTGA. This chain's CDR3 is CASSLASGRSQYF. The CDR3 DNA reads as TGTGCCAGCAGCTTAGCTAGCGGGAGGTCCCAGTACTTC.

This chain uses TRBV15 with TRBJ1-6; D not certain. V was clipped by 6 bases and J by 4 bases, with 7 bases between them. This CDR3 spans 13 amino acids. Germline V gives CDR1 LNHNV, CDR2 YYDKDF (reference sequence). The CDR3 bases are TGTGCCACCAGAGACATTTATAATTCACCCCTCCACTTT. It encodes CATRDIYNSPLHF.

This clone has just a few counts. In DNA form, the CDR3 reads TGTGCCAGCAGCCAAGGGGAATGGGGGGACACCGGGGAGCTGTTTTTT. This encodes CASSQGEWGDTGELFF. The J gene is TRBJ2-2, the V gene TRBV4-2; tentatively, D is TRBD2 (6 bases). With 1 base removed from V and 3 bases from J, the gap between germline ends came to 12 bases. Germline V gene sequence: CDR1 LGHNA, CDR2 YNFKEQ. The CDR3 extends over 16 amino acids.

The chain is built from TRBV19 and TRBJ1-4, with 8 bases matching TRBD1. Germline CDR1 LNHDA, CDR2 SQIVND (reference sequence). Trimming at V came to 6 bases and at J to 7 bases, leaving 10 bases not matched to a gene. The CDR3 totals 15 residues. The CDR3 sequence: CASSPRGQTGEKLFF. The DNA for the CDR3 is TGTGCCAGTAGCCCCAGGGGGCAAACGGGTGAAAAACTGTTTTTT. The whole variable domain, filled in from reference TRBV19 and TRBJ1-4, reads DGGITQSPKYLFRKEGQNVTLSCEQNLNHDAMYWYRQDPGQGLRLIYYSQIVNDFQKGDIAEGYSVSREKKESFPLTVTSAQKNPTAFYLCASSPRGQTGEKLFFGSGTQLSVL.

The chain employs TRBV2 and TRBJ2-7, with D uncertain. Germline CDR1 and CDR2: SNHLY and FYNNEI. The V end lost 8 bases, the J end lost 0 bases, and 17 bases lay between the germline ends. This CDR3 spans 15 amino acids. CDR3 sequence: CASCPRGQSSYEQYF. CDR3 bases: TGTGCCAGCTGCCCGAGAGGCCAATCCTCCTACGAGCAGTACTTC.

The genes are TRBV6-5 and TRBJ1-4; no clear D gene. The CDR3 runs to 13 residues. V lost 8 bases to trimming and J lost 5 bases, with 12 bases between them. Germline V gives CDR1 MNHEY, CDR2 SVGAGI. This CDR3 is CASFAEENEKLFF. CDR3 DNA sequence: TGTGCCAGCTTCGCGGAGGAGAATGAAAAACTGTTTTTT.

The CDR3 sequence is CASSLLLDRYEQYF. The CDR3 DNA reads TGTGCCAGCAGCTTACTACTAGACCGCTACGAGCAGTACTTC. The chain joins TRBV7-9 to TRBJ2-7, with a weak D call TRBD2 (5 bases). Trimming removed 2 bases from V and 3 bases from J, with 11 bases in between. This CDR3 spans 14 amino acids. Germline V gene sequence: CDR1 SEHNR, CDR2 FQNEAQ (reference sequence).

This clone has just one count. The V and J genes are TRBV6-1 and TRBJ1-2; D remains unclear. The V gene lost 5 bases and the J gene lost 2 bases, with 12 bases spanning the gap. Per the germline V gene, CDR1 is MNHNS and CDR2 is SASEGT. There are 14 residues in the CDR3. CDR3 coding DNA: TGTGCCAGCAGTCCCCGCACCCGGAACTATGGCTACACCTTC. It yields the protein CASSPRTRNYGYTF.

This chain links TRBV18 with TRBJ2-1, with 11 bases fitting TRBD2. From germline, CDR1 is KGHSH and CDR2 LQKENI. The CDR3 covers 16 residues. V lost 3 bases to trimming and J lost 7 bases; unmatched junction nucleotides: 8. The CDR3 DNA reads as TGTGCCAGCTCACCTCCCGGGTTAGCGGGGGGGAATGAGCAGTTCTTC. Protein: CASSPPGLAGGNEQFF.

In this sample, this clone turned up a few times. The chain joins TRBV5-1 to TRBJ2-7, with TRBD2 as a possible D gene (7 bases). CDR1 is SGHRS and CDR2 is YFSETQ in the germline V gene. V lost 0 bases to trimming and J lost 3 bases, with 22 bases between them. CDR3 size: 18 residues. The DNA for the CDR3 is TGCGCCAGCAGCTTGGGCACCGGGGGGCGCATTGATGTCTACGAGCAGTACTTC. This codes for CASSLGTGGRIDVYEQYF.

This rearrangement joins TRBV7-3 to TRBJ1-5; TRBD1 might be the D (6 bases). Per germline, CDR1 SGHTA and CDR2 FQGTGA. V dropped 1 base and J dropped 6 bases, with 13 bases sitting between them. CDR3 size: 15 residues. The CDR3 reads CASSLSSGAGQPQHF. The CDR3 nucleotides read TGTGCCAGCAGCTTAAGTTCAGGGGCCGGTCAGCCCCAGCATTTT.

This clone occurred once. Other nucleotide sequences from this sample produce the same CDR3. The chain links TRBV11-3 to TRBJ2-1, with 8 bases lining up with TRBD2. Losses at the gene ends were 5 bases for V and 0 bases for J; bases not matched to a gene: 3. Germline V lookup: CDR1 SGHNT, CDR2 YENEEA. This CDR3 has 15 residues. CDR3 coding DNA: TGTGCCAGCAGCCTCGGGACTAGCTCCTACAATGAGCAGTTCTTC. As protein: CASSLGTSSYNEQFF.

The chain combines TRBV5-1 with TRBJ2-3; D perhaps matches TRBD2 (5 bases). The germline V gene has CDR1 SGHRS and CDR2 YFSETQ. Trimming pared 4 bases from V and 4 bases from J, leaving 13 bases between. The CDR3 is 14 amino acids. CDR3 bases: TGCGCCAGCAGCCTAACGGACTCGCCAGATACGCAGTATTTT. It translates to CASSLTDSPDTQYF.

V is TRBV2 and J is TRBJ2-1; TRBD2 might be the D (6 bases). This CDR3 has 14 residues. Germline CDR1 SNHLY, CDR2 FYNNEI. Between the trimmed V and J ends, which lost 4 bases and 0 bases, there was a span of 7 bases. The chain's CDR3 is CASSGDFSYNEQFF. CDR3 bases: TGTGCCAGCAGTGGGGACTTCTCCTACAATGAGCAGTTCTTC.

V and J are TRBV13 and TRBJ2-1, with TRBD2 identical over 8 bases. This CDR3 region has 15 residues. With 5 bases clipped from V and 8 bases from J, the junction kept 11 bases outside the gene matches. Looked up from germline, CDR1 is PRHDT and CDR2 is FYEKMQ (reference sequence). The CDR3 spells CASSLYGSGGDEQFF. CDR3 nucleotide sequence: TGTGCCAGCAGCCTATACGGGTCGGGAGGGGATGAGCAGTTCTTC.

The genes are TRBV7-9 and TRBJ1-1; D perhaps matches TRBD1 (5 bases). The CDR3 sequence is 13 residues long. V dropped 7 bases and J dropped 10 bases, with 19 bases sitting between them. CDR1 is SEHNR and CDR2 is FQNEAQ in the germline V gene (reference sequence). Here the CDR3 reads CASILLSGQTAFF. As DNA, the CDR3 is TGTGCCAGCATCCTCTTATCAGGGCAGACAGCTTTCTTT.

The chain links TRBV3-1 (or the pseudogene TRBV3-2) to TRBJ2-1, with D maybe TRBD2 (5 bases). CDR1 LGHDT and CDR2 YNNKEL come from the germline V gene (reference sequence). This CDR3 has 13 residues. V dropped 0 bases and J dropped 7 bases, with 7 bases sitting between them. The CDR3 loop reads CASSQDTGNEQFF. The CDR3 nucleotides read TGTGCCAGCAGCCAAGATACGGGGAATGAGCAGTTCTTC.

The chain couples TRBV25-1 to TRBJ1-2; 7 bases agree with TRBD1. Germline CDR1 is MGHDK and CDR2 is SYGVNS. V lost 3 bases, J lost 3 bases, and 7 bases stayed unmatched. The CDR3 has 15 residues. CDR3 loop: CASSDPWTGDYGYTF. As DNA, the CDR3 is TGTGCCAGCAGTGACCCTTGGACAGGAGACTATGGCTACACCTTC.